This TCR beta chain comes out of a study of blood T cell repertoires in COVID-19. Study background: Acute and convalescent COVID-19 specimens originated in the United States, Italy and Spain.

Original data processing: By means of reference gene primer amplification, nucleated cell counts were estimated. Here immunoSEQ multiplex PCR was the method, and the copy in TCRdb shows in-frame clones only, minus some. V and J calls and clone size come straight from that table; D and trimming were deduced from the DNA. The profile shows approximately 200,000 clones, about 80% of them singletons. Those enrolled, adults aged about 18 to 89 years, came from some 25 US areas. Recovered participants had two consecutive negative NP/OP PCR tests, healthcare professional clearance, or symptom resolution. Source material: PBMCs or T cells enriched from blood (not recorded which). This clonotype was obtained from a man aged 40-49 years who had recovered from COVID-19.

CDR3 nucleotide sequence: TGTGCCAGCAGTGTGGTAGAGAGGGTACGTAACTACGAGCAGTACTTC. This encodes CASSVVERVRNYEQYF. This chain uses TRBV2 with TRBJ2-7, with D possibly TRBD2 on 5 matching bases. The CDR3 totals 16 residues. Germline loops: CDR1 SNHLY, CDR2 FYNNEI. Trimming removed 4 bases at V and 3 bases at J, with 19 bases between.